The 10 T cell receptor beta chains reported below all come from one sample, sequenced in a study of T cell repertoires in cytomegalovirus infection. Each CDR3 protein is one row after TCRdb ran MiXCR on the reads. The data show about 900,000 distinct CDR3 sequences, approximately 31% seen once. These receptors' antigens are unknown. Sequencing used cultured CD8+ T cells from PBMCs, obtained from culture after CMV antigen stimulation. The receptors here all came from a human donor in good health (CMV status not recorded). Some clones in this sample may be carry-over from other donors' samples.

This clonotype was observed a handful of times. This chain joins TRBV7-6 and TRBJ2-1, with TRBD1 matching over 9 bases. The germline CDR1 and CDR2 sequences are SGHVS and FNYEAQ. The J segment lost 3 bases and the V segment lost 5 bases, leaving 5 bases of the junction unmatched. This CDR3 is 15 amino acids long. The chain's CDR3 is CASSRGQGIYNEQFF. The CDR3 DNA reads as TGTGCCAGCAGCCGAGGACAGGGGATCTACAATGAGCAGTTCTTC.

The sample holds a few counts of this clonotype. The J gene is TRBJ1-2, the V gene TRBV14; D is unclear. The CDR3 runs 13 residues. Germline loops: CDR1 SGHDN, CDR2 FVKESK. V was cut by 0 bases and J by 4 bases, with 6 bases left in between. This CDR3 reads CASSQDVSYGYTF. As DNA, the CDR3 is TGTGCCAGCAGCCAAGACGTTTCCTATGGCTACACCTTC.

This clonotype was seen a few times. The rearrangement joins TRBV7-9 to TRBJ1-5; a possible D gene is TRBD1 (5 bases). V was shortened by 4 bases and J by 6 bases, with 10 bases between the two germline ends. The germline V gene has CDR1 SEHNR and CDR2 FQNEAQ (reference sequence). The CDR3 length is 13 residues. The CDR3 nucleotides are TGTGCCAGCAGCTCGGGTGGGACTCAGCCCCAGCATTTT. As protein: CASSSGGTQPQHF.

The chain uses TRBV2 and TRBJ2-1, with 10 bases fitting TRBD2. This CDR3 has 15 residues. Looked up from germline, CDR1 is SNHLY and CDR2 is FYNNEI. J lost 3 bases, V lost 3 bases, and 2 bases had no gene match. The CDR3: CASSDSGGVYNEQFF. CDR3 DNA sequence: TGTGCCAGCAGTGACAGCGGGGGGGTCTACAATGAGCAGTTCTTC.

The chain carries TRBV2 and TRBJ2-2; D possibly uses TRBD1 or TRBD2 (6 bases each). V shed 7 bases and J shed 4 bases, with 16 bases lying between them. Germline V gene lookup returns CDR1 SNHLY and CDR2 FYNNEI. This CDR3 contains 15 residues. Here the CDR3 DNA reads TGTGCCAGCAAGGTGTCCGGGGGCGGCACCGGGGAGCTGTTTTTT. Its translation is CASKVSGGGTGELFF.

In the case of this clonotype: This may be a read error, as it is one base from a much larger clone. The genes are TRBV24-1 and TRBJ1-5; 10 nucleotides match TRBD1. The CDR3 loop spans 13 amino acids. The V and J ends lost 6 bases and 7 bases, in that order; junction bases with no gene match: 2. The germline V gene has CDR1 KGHDR and CDR2 SFDVKD. CDR3 sequence reads: CATSPTGGQPQHF. The CDR3 nucleotides are TGTGCCACCAGTCCGACAGGGGGCCAGCCCCAGCATTTT.

The chain recombines TRBV2 with TRBJ1-1; D remains unclear. This CDR3 has 12 amino acids. V lost 8 bases and J lost 5, with 12 bases in between. Germline V CDR1 and CDR2: SNHLY, FYNNEI. DNA of the CDR3: TGTGCCAGCCCCCACCCTGGTACTGAAGCTTTCTTT. Residues: CASPHPGTEAFF.

The rearrangement uses TRBV7-3 and TRBJ2-1; D not resolved. Trimming removed 0 bases at V and 8 bases at J, with 11 bases between. Germline CDR1 is SGHTA and CDR2 is FQGTGA. This CDR3 has 14 amino acids. CDR3 coding DNA: TGTGCCAGCAGCTTAACGGGCAGGATAGATGAGCAGTTCTTC. Protein: CASSLTGRIDEQFF.

The chain is built from TRBV12-3 or TRBV12-4 and TRBJ2-1; 9 bases line up with TRBD1. The CDR3 sequence is 15 residues long. With V trimmed by 6 bases and J by 0 bases, 3 bases remained unmatched. The CDR3 is CASRVGQGSYNEQFF. DNA for the CDR3: TGTGCCAGCAGGGTGGGACAGGGCTCCTACAATGAGCAGTTCTTC.

The rearrangement links TRBV28 to TRBJ2-3; D is perhaps TRBD2 (6 bases). Germline assignment: CDR1 MDHEN and CDR2 SYDVKM. V was cut by 3 bases and J by 2 bases, with 9 bases left in between. CDR3 length: 14 residues. The CDR3 protein is CASSLGLNTDTQYF. CDR3 bases: TGTGCCAGCAGTTTGGGACTGAACACAGATACGCAGTATTTT.